This T cell receptor beta chain was identified during a study of early stage breast cancer tumors. Study-wide context: About 80% of the 16 invasive tumors were ER+, PR+ and HER2-. Samples were sequenced at 9 to 10-fold average coverage.

Blood replicates held 0.5 ug DNA, tumor or normal breast approximately 1.5 ug, two each. Here immunoSEQ multiplex PCR was the method, and the copy in TCRdb shows in-frame clones only, minus some. The data hold more than 65,000 clones, with around 80% observed a single time. The CDR3 has 15 residues. Germline V CDR1 and CDR2: SEHNR, FQNEAQ (reference sequence). Trimming cost V 4 bases and J 5 bases; bases outside gene matches: 8. The study, taken as a whole, reports: Unsorted bulk genomic DNA sequencing lacked pairing and functional marker data.

As concerns this clone: Antigen: not known.

The clonotype comes from a person between 35 and 49 years old with breast cancer. The sequenced sample consisted of blood. The genes are TRBV7-9 and TRBJ2-1; 7 bases line up with TRBD1. The CDR3 DNA sequence: TGTGCCAGCAGCTCGCGCAGGGGGTTAAACAATGAGCAGTTCTTC. Translated, it gives CASSSRRGLNNEQFF.